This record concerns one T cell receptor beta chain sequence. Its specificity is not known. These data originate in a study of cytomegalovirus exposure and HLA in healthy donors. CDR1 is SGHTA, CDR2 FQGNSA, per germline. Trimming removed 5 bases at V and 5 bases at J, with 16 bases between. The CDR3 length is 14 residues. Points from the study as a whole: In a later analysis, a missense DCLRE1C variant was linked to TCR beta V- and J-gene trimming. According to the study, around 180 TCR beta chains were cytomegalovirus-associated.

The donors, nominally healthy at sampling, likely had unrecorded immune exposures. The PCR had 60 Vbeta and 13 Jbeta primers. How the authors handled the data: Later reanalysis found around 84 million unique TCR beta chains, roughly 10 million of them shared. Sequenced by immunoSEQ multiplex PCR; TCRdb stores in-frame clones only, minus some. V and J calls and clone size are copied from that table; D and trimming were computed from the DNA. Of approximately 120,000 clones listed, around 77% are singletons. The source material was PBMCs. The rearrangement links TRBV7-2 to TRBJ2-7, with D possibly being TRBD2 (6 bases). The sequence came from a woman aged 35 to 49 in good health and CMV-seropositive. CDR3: CASSPGDRGHEQYF. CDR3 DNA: TGTGCCAGCAGCCCGGGGGATAGAGGCCACGAGCAGTACTTC.